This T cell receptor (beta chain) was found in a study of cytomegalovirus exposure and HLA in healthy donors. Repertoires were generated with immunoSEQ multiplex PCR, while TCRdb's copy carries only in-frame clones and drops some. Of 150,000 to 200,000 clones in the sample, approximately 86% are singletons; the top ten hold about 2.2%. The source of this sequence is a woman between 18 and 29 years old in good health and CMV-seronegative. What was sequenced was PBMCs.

The DNA for the CDR3 is TGTGCCAGCAGCCAAGATGGTCGTAGCGAAGCCAAAAACATTCAGTACTTC. Protein product: CASSQDGRSEAKNIQYF. The rearrangement joins TRBV4-2 to TRBJ2-4, with TRBD2 as a possible D gene (5 bases). Deletions cut 0 bases from V and 0 bases from J, with 12 bases between. The CDR3 is made up of 17 amino acids. Germline values: CDR1 LGHNA, CDR2 YNFKEQ.